This record concerns one TCR beta chain sequence. The target antigen is unknown. The sample comes from a study of cytomegalovirus exposure and HLA in healthy donors. Study outcomes and limitations: The classifier was said to identify cytomegalovirus status with high specificity and sensitivity. What a later analysis reportedly showed was that an Asian-associated ancestry cluster had fewer N-insertions than the roughly 670-donor mean.

The PCR was carried out with 60 Vbeta primers and 13 Jbeta primers. The repertoire was sequenced with immunoSEQ multiplex PCR; TCRdb's copy has only in-frame clones and lacks some. Here the sample spans over 200,000 clones, more than 75% being singletons. This TCR was sampled from a human donor in good health. Sequencing was done on a sample of PBMCs.

CDR3 bases: TGTGCCAGCAGCGTCCAGCCCGGGACTAGCGGGCGGGAGACCCAGTACTTC. Its protein is CASSVQPGTSGRETQYF. The chain combines TRBV9 with TRBJ2-5; TRBD2 agrees at 12 bases. The CDR3 is 17 residues long. V was clipped by 2 bases and J by 5 bases; unmatched bases: 10. CDR1 and CDR2 from the germline V gene are SGDLS and YYNGEE.